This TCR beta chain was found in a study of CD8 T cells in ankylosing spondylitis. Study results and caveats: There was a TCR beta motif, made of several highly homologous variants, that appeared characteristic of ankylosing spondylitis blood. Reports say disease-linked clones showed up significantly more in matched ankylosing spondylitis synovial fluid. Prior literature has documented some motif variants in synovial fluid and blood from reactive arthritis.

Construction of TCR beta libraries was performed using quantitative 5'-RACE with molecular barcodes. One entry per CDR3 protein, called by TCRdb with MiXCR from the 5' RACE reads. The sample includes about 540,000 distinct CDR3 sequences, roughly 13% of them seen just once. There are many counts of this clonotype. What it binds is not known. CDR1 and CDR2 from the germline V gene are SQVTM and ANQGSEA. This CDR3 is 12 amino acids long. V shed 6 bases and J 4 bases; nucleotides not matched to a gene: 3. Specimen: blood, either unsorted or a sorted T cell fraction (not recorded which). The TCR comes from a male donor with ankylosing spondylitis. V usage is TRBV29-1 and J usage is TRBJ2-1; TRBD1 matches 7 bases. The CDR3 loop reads CSVRGTYNEQFF. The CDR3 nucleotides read TGCAGCGTCAGGGGGACATACAATGAGCAGTTCTTC.